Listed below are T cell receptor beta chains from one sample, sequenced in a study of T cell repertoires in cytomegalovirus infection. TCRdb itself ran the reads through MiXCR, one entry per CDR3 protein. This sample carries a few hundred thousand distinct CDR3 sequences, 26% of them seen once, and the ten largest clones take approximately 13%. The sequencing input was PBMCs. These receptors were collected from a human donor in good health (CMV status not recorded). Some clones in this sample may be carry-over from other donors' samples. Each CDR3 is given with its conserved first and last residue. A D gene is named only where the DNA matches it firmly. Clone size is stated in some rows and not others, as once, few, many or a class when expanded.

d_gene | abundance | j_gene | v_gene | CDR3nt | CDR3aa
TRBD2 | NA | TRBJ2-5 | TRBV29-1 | TGCAGCGTTTACAGAAGCCGACGGGGGGAGCGAGAGACCCAGTACTTC | CSVYRSRRGERETQYF
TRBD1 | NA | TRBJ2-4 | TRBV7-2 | TGTGCCAGCAGCTCGGACAGGACAGTTGGCAAAAACATTCAGTACTTC | CASSSDRTVGKNIQYF
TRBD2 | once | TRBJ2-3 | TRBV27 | TGTGCCAGCAGTTTCCGGGACTATAAGGTCACAGATACGCAGTATTTT | CASSFRDYKVTDTQYF
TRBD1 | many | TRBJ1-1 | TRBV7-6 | TGTGCCAGCAGCTTAAGCGACAGGGGAGCGGGGTACACTGAAGCTTTCTTT | CASSLSDRGAGYTEAFF
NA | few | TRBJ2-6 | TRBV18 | TGTGCCAGCTCACCACAGAACACAGGGGCCAACGTCCTGACTTTC | CASSPQNTGANVLTF
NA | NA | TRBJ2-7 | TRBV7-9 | TGTGCCAGCAGCCCTAGGGACACTTTCGAGCAGTACTTC | CASSPRDTFEQYF
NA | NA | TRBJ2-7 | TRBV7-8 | TGTGCCAGCAGCTCCCACCGGGACCCCATCACTTACTACGAGCAGTACTTC | CASSSHRDPITYYEQYF
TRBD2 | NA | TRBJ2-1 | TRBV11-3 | TGTGCCAGCAGCCCCGGGACTAGGGGGTGGAATGAGCAGTTCTTC | CASSPGTRGWNEQFF
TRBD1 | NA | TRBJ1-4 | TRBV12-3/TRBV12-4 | TGTGCCAGCAGTCCAACGACAGGGCCTAATGAAAAACTGTTTTTT | CASSPTTGPNEKLFF
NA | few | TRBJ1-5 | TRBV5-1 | TGCGCCAGCTGGTTACGGTGGACCAATCAGCCCCAGCATTTT | CASWLRWTNQPQHF
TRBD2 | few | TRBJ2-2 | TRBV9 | TGTGCCAGCAGCGCTCTAGCGGGAGGACCCGGGGAGCTGTTTTTT | CASSALAGGPGELFF
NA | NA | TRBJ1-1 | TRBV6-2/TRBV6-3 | TGTGCCAGCAGTTACTTAGTGGGGGAAACTGAAGCTTTCTTT | CASSYLVGETEAFF
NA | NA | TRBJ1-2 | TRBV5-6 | TGTGCCAGCAGCTTTCTAGGACCGCTTCCAACGGGTGGCTACACCTTC | CASSFLGPLPTGGYTF
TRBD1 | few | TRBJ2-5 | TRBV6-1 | TGTGCCAGCAGGGACTGGACAGGAGTAGCCCAGTACTTC | CASRDWTGVAQYF
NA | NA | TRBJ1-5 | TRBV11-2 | TGTGCCAGCAGCCGCAGGAGGAATCAGCCCCAGCATTTT | CASSRRRNQPQHF
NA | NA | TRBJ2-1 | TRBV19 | TGTGCCAGTAGTATAACAGCGGGTCCTTACAATGAGCAGTTCTTC | CASSITAGPYNEQFF
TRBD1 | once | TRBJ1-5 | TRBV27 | TGTGCCAGCAGTCCTCCTCGCCGGACAGGGCTTTGGGCGCCCCAGCATTTT | CASSPPRRTGLWAPQHF
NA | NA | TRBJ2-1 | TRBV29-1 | TGCAGCGTATGCCAGCCCAAGGCTCTCTACAATGAGCAGTTCTTC | CSVCQPKALYNEQFF
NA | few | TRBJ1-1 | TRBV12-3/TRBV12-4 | TGTGCCAGCAGGTGGGGGGGCACTGAAGCTTTCTTT | CASRWGGTEAFF
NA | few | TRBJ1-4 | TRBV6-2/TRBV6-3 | TGTGCCAGCAGTTCCCCTTTCAGCGCAACTAATGAAAAACTGTTTTTT | CASSSPFSATNEKLFF
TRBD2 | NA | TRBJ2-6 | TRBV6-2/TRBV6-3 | TGTGCCAGCAGGGGGGGGGACTCTGGGGCCAACGTCCTGACTTTC | CASRGGDSGANVLTF
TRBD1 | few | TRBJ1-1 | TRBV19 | TGTGCCAGTAGTGCTCGCACAGGGGCGAACACTGAAGCTTTCTTT | CASSARTGANTEAFF